Listed below are T cell receptor beta chains from one sample, sequenced in a study of tumor and adjacent non-tumor tissue in lung cancer. A single record per CDR3 protein comes from TCRdb applying MiXCR to the multiplex PCR reads. This sample yields about 75,000 distinct CDR3 sequences, of which about two thirds are seen a single time; around 30% belongs to the top ten. The specimen sequenced was distant non-tumor lung tissue. These receptors were collected from a woman between 45 and 60 years old with non-small cell lung cancer. Each CDR3 is given with its conserved first and last residue. The D gene is left open where the match is weak. The size entry is marked missing in some rows and otherwise reads once, few, many or a size class.

v_call: TRBV6-1
clone_size: .
j_call: TRBJ2-1
d_call: .
cdr3_nt: TGTGCCAGTAGTCAAGGTGGCGCACCGAGCAATGAGCAGTTCTTC
cdr3_aa: CASSQGGAPSNEQFF

v_call: TRBV20-1
clone_size: .
j_call: TRBJ2-5
d_call: .
cdr3_nt: TGCACTGCTATGCAGTCCCAAGAGACCCAGTACTTC
cdr3_aa: CTAMQSQETQYF

v_call: TRBV5-4
clone_size: many
j_call: TRBJ2-3
d_call: .
cdr3_nt: TGTGCCAGCAGCTTCCCGGGAGATACGCAGTATTTT
cdr3_aa: CASSFPGDTQYF

v_call: TRBV28
clone_size: .
j_call: TRBJ1-1
d_call: TRBD1
cdr3_nt: TGTGCCAGCAGCTGGCCGGGACAGGGAGGCACTGAAGCTTTCTTT
cdr3_aa: CASSWPGQGGTEAFF

v_call: TRBV6-5
clone_size: .
j_call: TRBJ2-1
d_call: TRBD2
cdr3_nt: TGTACCAGCAGTTCAAGCGGGAGTCGTTCCTACAATGAGCAGTTCTTC
cdr3_aa: CTSSSSGSRSYNEQFF

v_call: TRBV18
clone_size: .
j_call: TRBJ1-1
d_call: TRBD1
cdr3_nt: TGTGCCAGCTTACCCGGACAGGTCGACACTGAAGCTTTCTTT
cdr3_aa: CASLPGQVDTEAFF

v_call: TRBV28
clone_size: once
j_call: TRBJ2-6
d_call: TRBD1
cdr3_nt: TGTGCCAGCAGTTCACAGGGGACGAAAAGCTCTGGGGCCAACGTCCTGACTTTC
cdr3_aa: CASSSQGTKSSGANVLTF

v_call: TRBV20-1
clone_size: .
j_call: TRBJ2-1
d_call: TRBD2
cdr3_nt: TGCAGTGCTAGAGATCAACTGGGGGGGAATGAGTACTTCTTC
cdr3_aa: CSARDQLGGNEYFF

v_call: TRBV11-2
clone_size: .
j_call: TRBJ1-1
d_call: TRBD1
cdr3_nt: TGTGCCAGCAGACTGGAGTTGACAGGGACAAACACTGAAGCTTTCTTT
cdr3_aa: CASRLELTGTNTEAFF

v_call: TRBV4-1
clone_size: .
j_call: TRBJ2-7
d_call: TRBD2
cdr3_nt: TGTACCAGCAACCAAACGGGGCTAGCGGGAGTACTCGAGCAGTACTTC
cdr3_aa: CTSNQTGLAGVLEQYF

v_call: TRBV20-1
clone_size: many
j_call: TRBJ2-1
d_call: TRBD2
cdr3_nt: TGCAGTGCTGGAAGACTAGCGGTGAGCTCCTACAATGAGCAGTTCTTC
cdr3_aa: CSAGRLAVSSYNEQFF

v_call: TRBV28
clone_size: .
j_call: TRBJ2-7
d_call: .
cdr3_nt: TGTGCCAGCACCCGTGGTGTGTACGAGCAGAACTTT
cdr3_aa: CASTRGVYEQNF

v_call: TRBV6-1
clone_size: many
j_call: TRBJ2-1
d_call: TRBD2
cdr3_nt: TGTGCCAGCAGGGCGGGGGAAATCGGCGATGAGCAGTTCTTC
cdr3_aa: CASRAGEIGDEQFF

v_call: TRBV6-2/TRBV6-3
clone_size: once
j_call: TRBJ2-1
d_call: TRBD1
cdr3_nt: TGTGCCAGCAGTTATGGGGACAGGGAAATCAATGAGCAGTTCTTC
cdr3_aa: CASSYGDREINEQFF

v_call: TRBV11-2
clone_size: .
j_call: TRBJ2-3
d_call: TRBD1
cdr3_nt: TGTGCCAGCGGCTTTCTGCACAGGGGAGATACGCAGTATTTT
cdr3_aa: CASGFLHRGDTQYF

v_call: TRBV29-1
clone_size: .
j_call: TRBJ2-6
d_call: .
cdr3_nt: TGCAGCGTTGTTGCAGTGAGCTCTGGGGCCAACGTCATGACTTTC
cdr3_aa: CSVVAVSSGANVMTF

v_call: TRBV20-1
clone_size: .
j_call: TRBJ1-5
d_call: TRBD1
cdr3_nt: TGCTGTGCTTTCGACAGGGGCAATCGGCCCCAGCATTTT
cdr3_aa: CCAFDRGNRPQHF

v_call: TRBV28
clone_size: .
j_call: TRBJ1-1
d_call: .
cdr3_nt: TGTGTCAGCAGTTGTGCAGGTGCCAGGAACACTGAAGCTTTCTTT
cdr3_aa: CVSSCAGARNTEAFF

v_call: TRBV12-3/TRBV12-4
clone_size: .
j_call: TRBJ1-2
d_call: .
cdr3_nt: TGTGCCAGCAGTACAGGTTCTGGCTACGTCTTC
cdr3_aa: CASSTGSGYVF

v_call: TRBV20-1
clone_size: many
j_call: TRBJ1-5
d_call: .
cdr3_nt: TGCAGTGCTAGAGACCTGTGGGCGCCGGTACAGCCCCAGCATTTT
cdr3_aa: CSARDLWAPVQPQHF

v_call: TRBV28
clone_size: few
j_call: TRBJ2-5
d_call: .
cdr3_nt: TGTGCCAGCAGCTCATTGACCACACCCCCCGGCAGGGAGACCCAGTACTTC
cdr3_aa: CASSSLTTPPGRETQYF

v_call: TRBV20-1
clone_size: .
j_call: TRBJ2-5
d_call: .
cdr3_nt: TGCAGTGCCCAGTATCAAGTGGTCCAAGCGACCCAGTACTTC
cdr3_aa: CSAQYQVVQATQYF

v_call: TRBV5-1
clone_size: .
j_call: TRBJ2-1
d_call: TRBD1
cdr3_nt: TGCGCCAGCAGCATCGGGACAGTCAATGAGCAGTTCTTC
cdr3_aa: CASSIGTVNEQFF

v_call: TRBV6-2/TRBV6-3
clone_size: .
j_call: TRBJ2-1
d_call: .
cdr3_nt: TGTGCCGGCAGTTACTCTAGGGGCTACAATGAACAGTTCTTC
cdr3_aa: CAGSYSRGYNEQFF

v_call: TRBV20-1
clone_size: .
j_call: TRBJ2-7
d_call: .
cdr3_nt: TGCAGTGCTAGATCGATCCCCCCCTTAGGGGTTTTGGTTATCTACGAGCAATACTTC
cdr3_aa: CSARSIPPLGVLVIYEQYF

v_call: TRBV4-1
clone_size: .
j_call: TRBJ1-1
d_call: .
cdr3_nt: TGCGCCAGCAGCCAAGATCGCTACAGGGCGAACACTGTAGCTGTCTTT
cdr3_aa: CASSQDRYRANTVAVF

v_call: TRBV5-6
clone_size: .
j_call: TRBJ1-3
d_call: .
cdr3_nt: TGTACCAGAAGCGCCGGAAACACCATATATTTT
cdr3_aa: CTRSAGNTIYF

v_call: TRBV6-1
clone_size: .
j_call: TRBJ1-5
d_call: .
cdr3_nt: TGTTCTAGCAGTGAAATGACAGGTGTTGGTCAGCCCCAGCATTTT
cdr3_aa: CSSSEMTGVGQPQHF

v_call: TRBV20-1
clone_size: once
j_call: TRBJ2-5
d_call: TRBD2
cdr3_nt: TGCAGTGTAATGGGACTAGCGCACCAAGAGACCCAGTACTTC
cdr3_aa: CSVMGLAHQETQYF

v_call: TRBV2
clone_size: .
j_call: TRBJ2-5
d_call: .
cdr3_nt: TGTGCCAGCAGACTACAAGAGACCCAGTACTTC
cdr3_aa: CASRLQETQYF

v_call: TRBV4-3
clone_size: .
j_call: TRBJ2-1
d_call: TRBD1
cdr3_nt: TGTGCCAGCAGAAACCAAGTTCCGGGACAGGGGTACAAAGAGCAGTTCTTC
cdr3_aa: CASRNQVPGQGYKEQFF

v_call: TRBV6-1
clone_size: .
j_call: TRBJ1-1
d_call: .
cdr3_nt: TGCGCCAGCAATGGTGGGGGGCGCAGCTGTGAAGCCTTCTTT
cdr3_aa: CASNGGGRSCEAFF

v_call: TRBV30
clone_size: .
j_call: TRBJ2-7
d_call: .
cdr3_nt: TGTGCCTGGAGCCGCCCGGGGGGCAGCTCCTACGAGCAGTACTTC
cdr3_aa: CAWSRPGGSSYEQYF

v_call: TRBV6-5
clone_size: .
j_call: TRBJ1-5
d_call: TRBD1
cdr3_nt: TGTGCTAGCAGTTTAAGTCAGGGGGGAAAGCCCCAGCATTTT
cdr3_aa: CASSLSQGGKPQHF

v_call: TRBV4-3
clone_size: .
j_call: TRBJ2-6
d_call: TRBD2
cdr3_nt: TGCGCCAGCAGCCCTCAGGGTAGCGGGCGATTCCCTGGGGCCAACGTCCTGACTTTC
cdr3_aa: CASSPQGSGRFPGANVLTF

v_call: TRBV28
clone_size: .
j_call: TRBJ1-1
d_call: .
cdr3_nt: TGTGCCAGCAGTAACACGGCCGGGAACACTGAAGCTTTCTTT
cdr3_aa: CASSNTAGNTEAFF

v_call: TRBV20-1
clone_size: .
j_call: TRBJ2-1
d_call: TRBD2
cdr3_nt: TGCAGTGCTAGACAAGTCGGGCTAGCGGGAGGGCCGGGCTGGGTGAATGAGCAGTTCTTC
cdr3_aa: CSARQVGLAGGPGWVNEQFF

v_call: TRBV4-1
clone_size: .
j_call: TRBJ2-1
d_call: TRBD2
cdr3_nt: TGCGCCAGCAGTCCCAATCCCGGGACTAGCTCGGGGATTTACAATGAGCAGTTCTTC
cdr3_aa: CASSPNPGTSSGIYNEQFF

v_call: TRBV4-3
clone_size: .
j_call: TRBJ2-1
d_call: TRBD2
cdr3_nt: TGTGACAGCAGCCAAGACGGGGGGGCTAGGAAGTTCTTC
cdr3_aa: CDSSQDGGARKFF

v_call: TRBV11-2
clone_size: .
j_call: TRBJ2-1
d_call: .
cdr3_nt: TGTGCTAGCAGCTTAGCCCTGAGCTCCTACAATGAGCAGTTCTTC
cdr3_aa: CASSLALSSYNEQFF

v_call: TRBV6-1
clone_size: many
j_call: TRBJ2-1
d_call: TRBD2
cdr3_nt: TGTGCAGCGGAGGGTCTGGGTAGCGGGAGGCAGGGGTTCTTC
cdr3_aa: CAAEGLGSGRQGFF

v_call: TRBV12-3/TRBV12-4
clone_size: .
j_call: TRBJ2-1
d_call: TRBD2
cdr3_nt: TGTGCCAGCAGCCGAAATAGCGGGGGACGATTTAGTGAGCAGTTCTTC
cdr3_aa: CASSRNSGGRFSEQFF

v_call: TRBV6-6
clone_size: .
j_call: TRBJ1-5
d_call: TRBD1
cdr3_nt: TGTGCCAGCAGTCACTCGGGACAGATATACAATAGCAATCAGCCGCAGCATTTT
cdr3_aa: CASSHSGQIYNSNQPQHF